This entry lists 3 T cell receptor beta chains sequenced from one sample in a study of shared clonotypes between healthy human individuals. TCRdb's copy holds only in-frame clones and misses some; the assay was immunoSEQ multiplex PCR. The table shows some 510,000 clones, with about four fifths occurring only once. The material sequenced was PBMCs. These receptor sequences come from a woman aged 40 to 49 in good health. Some clones in this sample may be carry-over from other donors' samples.

The chain recombines TRBV7-3 with TRBJ2-7; D may be TRBD1 (5 bases). Germline values: CDR1 SGHTA, CDR2 FQGTGA. The CDR3 totals 14 residues. V lost 10 bases and J 5 bases, leaving 21 bases between the germline ends. Here the CDR3 reads CATAEWPGNDEQYF. CDR3 nucleotides: TGTGCCACCGCGGAGTGGCCAGGGAACGACGAGCAGTACTTC.

The rearrangement joins TRBV20-1 to TRBJ1-2, with no clear D. Trimming took 6 bases from V and 8 from J, leaving 13 bases between them. CDR1 and CDR2 from the germline V gene are DFQATT and SNEGSKA (reference sequence). The CDR3 consists of 11 residues. CDR3 amino acids: CSALTVLGYTF. The CDR3 nucleotides read TGCAGTGCGCTAACCGTCTTGGGCTACACCTTC.

This clone showed up many times. The V and J genes are TRBV6-6 and TRBJ2-3; D not certain. The CDR3 consists of 10 residues. Germline V lookup: CDR1 MNHNY, CDR2 SVGAGI (reference sequence). Trimming removed 7 bases from V and 5 bases from J, with 4 bases in between. This CDR3 is CASMQDTQYF. The CDR3 DNA reads as TGTGCCAGCATGCAAGATACGCAGTATTTT.